The present TCR beta chain was sequenced within a study of blood T cell repertoires in COVID-19. Study-level information: Material from acute and convalescent COVID-19 was sourced from the United States, Italy and Spain. T cells, B-cell-depleted T cells, or PBMCs provided the cDNA or gDNA that served as material.

The V gene end was trimmed by 5 bases and the J gene end by 2 bases; junction bases not matched to a gene: 10. Germline V gene data show CDR1 as MNHNY and CDR2 as SVGAGI (reference sequence). The CDR3 covers 16 residues. Under the authors' procedure: By means of reference gene primer amplification, nucleated cell counts were estimated. Clones were read by immunoSEQ multiplex PCR, and TCRdb kept only the in-frame ones, dropping some. Clonal size and the V and J genes are those of that table, whereas D and trimming came from the DNA. The profile shows around 300,000 clones, roughly 80% of them singletons.

The gene calls are TRBV6-6 and TRBJ2-3; 7 nucleotides align to TRBD2. The TCR originated in a woman aged 45-65 years who had recovered from COVID-19. The specimen was peripheral blood. CDR3 sequence: CASSTTSEFLTDTQYF. Here the CDR3 DNA reads TGTGCCAGCAGTACTACTAGCGAGTTTCTCACAGATACGCAGTATTTT.